Reported below is one T cell receptor (beta chain). What it binds is unknown. The sample is drawn from a study of cytomegalovirus exposure and HLA in healthy donors. Study-wide results and caveats: Previously analyzed data showed that most TCR beta V segments were productive at a frequency of about 87% or about 30%. Roughly even sequencing depth across donors was the assumption behind the presence/absence analyses.

A multiplex PCR was run with 60 Vbeta primers and 13 Jbeta primers. The data were produced by immunoSEQ multiplex PCR, yet TCRdb's version contains in-frame clones alone and is incomplete. This table has roughly 120,000 clones, 80% to 90% appearing once. The CDR3 contains 13 residues. V was clipped by 3 bases and J by 2 bases, with 8 bases between them. The germline CDR1 and CDR2 sequences are MNHEY and SMNVEV (reference sequence). The rearrangement joins TRBV27 to TRBJ2-7; D is undetermined. Sequencing was performed on PBMCs. This TCR came from a young woman in good health and CMV-seropositive. This CDR3 reads CASSLGLTYEQYF. The CDR3 DNA is TGTGCCAGCAGTTTGGGCCTGACCTACGAGCAGTACTTC.